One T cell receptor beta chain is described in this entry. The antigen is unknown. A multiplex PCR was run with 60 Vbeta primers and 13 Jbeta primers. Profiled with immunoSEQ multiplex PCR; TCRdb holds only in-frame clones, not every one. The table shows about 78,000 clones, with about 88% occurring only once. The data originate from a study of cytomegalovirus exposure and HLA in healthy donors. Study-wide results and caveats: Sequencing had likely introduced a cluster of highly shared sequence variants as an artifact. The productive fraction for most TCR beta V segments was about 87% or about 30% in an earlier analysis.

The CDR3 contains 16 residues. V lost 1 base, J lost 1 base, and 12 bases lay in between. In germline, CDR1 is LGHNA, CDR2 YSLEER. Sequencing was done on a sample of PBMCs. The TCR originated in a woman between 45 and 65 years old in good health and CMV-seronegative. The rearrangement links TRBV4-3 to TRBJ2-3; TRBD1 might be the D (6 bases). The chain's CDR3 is CASSQAPPGGTDTQYF. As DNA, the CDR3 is TGCGCCAGCAGCCAAGCTCCTCCAGGGGGCACAGATACGCAGTATTTT.